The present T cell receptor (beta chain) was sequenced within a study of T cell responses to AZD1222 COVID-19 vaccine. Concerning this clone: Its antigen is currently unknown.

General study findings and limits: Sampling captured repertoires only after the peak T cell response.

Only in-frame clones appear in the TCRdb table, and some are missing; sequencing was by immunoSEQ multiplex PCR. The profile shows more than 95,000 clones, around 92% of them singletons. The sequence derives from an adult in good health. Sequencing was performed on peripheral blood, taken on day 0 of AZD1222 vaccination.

CDR3: CASSTKTGYNTEAFF. For the CDR3, the DNA is TGTGCCAGCAGCACGAAGACAGGGTACAACACTGAAGCTTTCTTT. The J gene is TRBJ1-1, the V gene TRBV21-1; the table's D gene call, TRBD1, was not cross checked with the DNA. TRBV21-1 is deemed a pseudogene. There are 15 residues in the CDR3.